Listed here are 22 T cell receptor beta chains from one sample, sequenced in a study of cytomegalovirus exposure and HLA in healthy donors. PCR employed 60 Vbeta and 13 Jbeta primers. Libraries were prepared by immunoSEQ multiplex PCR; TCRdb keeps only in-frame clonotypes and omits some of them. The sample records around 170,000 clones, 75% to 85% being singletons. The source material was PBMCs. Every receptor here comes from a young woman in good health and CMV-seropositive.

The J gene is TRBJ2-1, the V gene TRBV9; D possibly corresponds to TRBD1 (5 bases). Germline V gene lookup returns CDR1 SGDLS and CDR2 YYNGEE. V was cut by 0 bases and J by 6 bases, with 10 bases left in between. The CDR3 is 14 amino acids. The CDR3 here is CASSVGADSNEQFF. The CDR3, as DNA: TGTGCCAGCAGCGTAGGGGCTGACAGCAATGAGCAGTTCTTC.

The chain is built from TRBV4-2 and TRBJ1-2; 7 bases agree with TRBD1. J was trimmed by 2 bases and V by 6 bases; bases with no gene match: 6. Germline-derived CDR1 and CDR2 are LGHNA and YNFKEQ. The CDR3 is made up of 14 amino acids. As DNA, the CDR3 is TGTGCCAGCAGAGGGACAGCTGAAAACTATGGCTACACCTTC. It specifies CASRGTAENYGYTF.

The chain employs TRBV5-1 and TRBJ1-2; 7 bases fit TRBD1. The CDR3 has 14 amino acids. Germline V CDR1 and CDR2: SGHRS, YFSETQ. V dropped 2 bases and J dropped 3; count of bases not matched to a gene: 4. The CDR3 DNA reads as TGCGCCAGCAGCTTAAGGGGGCAGGACTATGGCTACACCTTC. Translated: CASSLRGQDYGYTF.

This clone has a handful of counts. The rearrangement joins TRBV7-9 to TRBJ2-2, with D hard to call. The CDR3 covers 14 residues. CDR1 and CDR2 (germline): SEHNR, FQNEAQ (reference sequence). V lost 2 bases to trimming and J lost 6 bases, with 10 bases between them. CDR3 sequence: CASSLRGSSGELFF. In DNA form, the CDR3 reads TGTGCCAGCAGCTTAAGAGGATCGTCCGGGGAGCTGTTTTTT.

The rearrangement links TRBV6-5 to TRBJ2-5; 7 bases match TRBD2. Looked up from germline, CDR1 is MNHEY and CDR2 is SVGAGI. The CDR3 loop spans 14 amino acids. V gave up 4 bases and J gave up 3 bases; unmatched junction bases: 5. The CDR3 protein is CASSWEGSKETQYF. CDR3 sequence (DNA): TGTGCCAGCAGTTGGGAGGGGTCCAAAGAGACCCAGTACTTC.

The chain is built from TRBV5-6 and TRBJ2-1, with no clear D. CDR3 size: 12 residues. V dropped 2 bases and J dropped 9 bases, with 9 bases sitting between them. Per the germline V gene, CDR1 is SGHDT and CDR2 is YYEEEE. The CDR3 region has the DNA TGTGCCAGCAGCTTACAAAGGAGTGAGCAGTTCTTC. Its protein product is CASSLQRSEQFF.

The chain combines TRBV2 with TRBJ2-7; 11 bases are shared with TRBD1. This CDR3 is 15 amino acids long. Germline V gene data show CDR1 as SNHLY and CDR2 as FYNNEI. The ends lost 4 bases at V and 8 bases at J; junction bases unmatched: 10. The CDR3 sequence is CASSGTGGSLIKQYF. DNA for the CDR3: TGTGCCAGCAGTGGGACAGGGGGCTCCCTTATTAAGCAGTACTTC.

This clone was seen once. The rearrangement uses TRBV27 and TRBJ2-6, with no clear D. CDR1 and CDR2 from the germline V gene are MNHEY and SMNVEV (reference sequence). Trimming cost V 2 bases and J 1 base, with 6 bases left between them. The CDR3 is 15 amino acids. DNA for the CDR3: TGTGCCAGCAGTTTACTAAGTTCTGGGGCCAACGTCCTGACTTTC. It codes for CASSLLSSGANVLTF.

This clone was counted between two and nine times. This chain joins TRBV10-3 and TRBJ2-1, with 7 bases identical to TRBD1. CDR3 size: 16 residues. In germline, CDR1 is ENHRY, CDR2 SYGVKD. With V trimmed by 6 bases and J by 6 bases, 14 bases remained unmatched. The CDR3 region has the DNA TGTGCCATCAGGAGACAGGGTCGCCTTTCTACCAATGAGCAGTTCTTC. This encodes CAIRRQGRLSTNEQFF.

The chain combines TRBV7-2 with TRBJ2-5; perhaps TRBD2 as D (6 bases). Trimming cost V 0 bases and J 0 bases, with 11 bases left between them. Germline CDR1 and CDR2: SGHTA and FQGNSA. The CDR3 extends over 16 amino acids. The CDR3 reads CASSLAPGVYQETQYF. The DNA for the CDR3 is TGTGCCAGCAGCTTAGCCCCGGGAGTGTACCAAGAGACCCAGTACTTC.

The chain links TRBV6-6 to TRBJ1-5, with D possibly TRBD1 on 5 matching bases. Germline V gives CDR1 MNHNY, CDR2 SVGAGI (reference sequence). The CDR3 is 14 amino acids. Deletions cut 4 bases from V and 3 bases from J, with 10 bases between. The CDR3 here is CASSFDSFNQPQHF. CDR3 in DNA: TGTGCCAGCAGTTTCGACAGTTTCAATCAGCCCCAGCATTTT.

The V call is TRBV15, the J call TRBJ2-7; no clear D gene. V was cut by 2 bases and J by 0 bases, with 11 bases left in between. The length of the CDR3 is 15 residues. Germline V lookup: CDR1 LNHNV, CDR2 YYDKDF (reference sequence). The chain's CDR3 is CATSRRVGISYEQYF. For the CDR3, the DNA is TGTGCCACCAGCAGACGGGTCGGAATCTCCTACGAGCAGTACTTC. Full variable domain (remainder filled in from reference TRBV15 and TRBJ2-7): DAMVIQNPRYQVTQFGKPVTLSCSQTLNHNVMYWYQQKSSQAPKLLFHYYDKDFNNEADTPDNFQSRRPNTSFCFLDIRSPGLGDTAMYLCATSRRVGISYEQYFGPGTRLTVT.

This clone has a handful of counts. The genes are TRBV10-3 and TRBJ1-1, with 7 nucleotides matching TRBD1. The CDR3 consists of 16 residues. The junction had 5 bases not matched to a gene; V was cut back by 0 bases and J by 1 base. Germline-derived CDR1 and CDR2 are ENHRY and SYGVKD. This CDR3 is CAISESWTGENTEAFF. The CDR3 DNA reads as TGTGCCATCAGTGAGTCATGGACAGGCGAGAACACTGAAGCTTTCTTT.

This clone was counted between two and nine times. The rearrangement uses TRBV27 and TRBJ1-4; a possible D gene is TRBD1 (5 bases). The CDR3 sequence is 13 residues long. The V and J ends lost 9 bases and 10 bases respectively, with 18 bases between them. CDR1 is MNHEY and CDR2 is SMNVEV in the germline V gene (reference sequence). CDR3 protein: CASSGLGGGKLFF. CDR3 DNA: TGTGCCAGTTCAGGGCTTGGGGGAGGAAAACTGTTTTTT.

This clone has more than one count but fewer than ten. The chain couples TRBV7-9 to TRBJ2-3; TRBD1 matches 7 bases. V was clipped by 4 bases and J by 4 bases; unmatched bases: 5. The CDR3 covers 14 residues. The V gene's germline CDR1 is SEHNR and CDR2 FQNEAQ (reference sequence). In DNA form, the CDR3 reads TGTGCCAGCAGCTCACAGGGGAAGGCAGATACGCAGTATTTT. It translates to CASSSQGKADTQYF.

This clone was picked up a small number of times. The DNA of the CDR3 is TGTGCCAGCAAAGGAGGGGGCCTCCACGAGCAGTACTTC. Residues: CASKGGGLHEQYF. The V call is TRBV28, the J call TRBJ2-5, with a weak D call TRBD1 (7 bases). TRBJ2-7 matches the DNA end more closely, so the J call is doubtful. From germline, CDR1 is MDHEN and CDR2 SYDVKM. The CDR3 loop spans 13 amino acids.

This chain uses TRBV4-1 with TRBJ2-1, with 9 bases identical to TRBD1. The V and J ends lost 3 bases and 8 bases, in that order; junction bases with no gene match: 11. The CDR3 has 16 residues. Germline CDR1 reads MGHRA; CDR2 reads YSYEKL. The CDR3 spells CASSQFTEDRGDEQFF. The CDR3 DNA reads TGCGCCAGCAGCCAGTTCACCGAGGACAGGGGCGATGAGCAGTTCTTC.

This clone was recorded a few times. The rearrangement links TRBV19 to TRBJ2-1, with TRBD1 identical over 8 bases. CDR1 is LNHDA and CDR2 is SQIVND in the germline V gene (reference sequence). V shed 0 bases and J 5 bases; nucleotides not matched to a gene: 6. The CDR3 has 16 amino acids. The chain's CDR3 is CASSIEDRGSHNEQFF. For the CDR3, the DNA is TGTGCCAGTAGTATAGAAGACAGGGGATCCCACAATGAGCAGTTCTTC.

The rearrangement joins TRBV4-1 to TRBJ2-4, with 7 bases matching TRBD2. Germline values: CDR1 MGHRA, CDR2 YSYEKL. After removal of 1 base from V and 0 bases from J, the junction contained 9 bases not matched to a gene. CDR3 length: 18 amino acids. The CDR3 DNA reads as TGCGCCAGCAGCCAAGTCTTGGCGGGGGAGCTAGCCAAAAACATTCAGTACTTC. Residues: CASSQVLAGELAKNIQYF.

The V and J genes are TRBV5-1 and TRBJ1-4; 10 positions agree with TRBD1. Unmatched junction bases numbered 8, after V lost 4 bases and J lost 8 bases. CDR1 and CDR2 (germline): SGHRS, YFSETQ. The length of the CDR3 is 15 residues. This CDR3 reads CASSPRDRGSEKLFF. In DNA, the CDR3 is TGCGCCAGCAGCCCCCGGGACAGGGGTTCAGAAAAACTGTTTTTT.

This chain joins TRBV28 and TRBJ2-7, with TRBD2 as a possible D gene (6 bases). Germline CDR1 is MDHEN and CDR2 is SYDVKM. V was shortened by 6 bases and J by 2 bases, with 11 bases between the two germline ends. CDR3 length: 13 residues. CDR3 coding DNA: TGTGCCAGCAGCCCAGGGAGGACCTACGAGCAGTACTTC. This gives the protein CASSPGRTYEQYF.

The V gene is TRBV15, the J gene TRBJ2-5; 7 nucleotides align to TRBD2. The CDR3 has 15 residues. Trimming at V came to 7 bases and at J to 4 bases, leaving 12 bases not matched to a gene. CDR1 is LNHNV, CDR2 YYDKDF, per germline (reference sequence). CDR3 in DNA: TGTGCCACCAATATACAATCCGGGGGGTTAGAGACCCAGTACTTC. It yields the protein CATNIQSGGLETQYF.